The clone carrying this T cell receptor beta chain was counted many times. The record originates from a study of CD8+CD57+ T cells in acquired aplastic anemia. J was trimmed by 5 bases and V by 7 bases; bases with no gene match: 4. The CDR3 is 12 amino acids. The germline V gene has CDR1 SQVTM and CDR2 ANQGSEA. CDR3 and TCR beta VDJ profiling relied on genomic DNA as the template. Each CDR3 protein gets one entry after TCRdb re-called the reads with MiXCR. The data show about 110,000 distinct CDR3 sequences, with 51% seen just once and approximately 32% held by the top ten. The material sequenced was sorted CD4+, CD8+, or CD8+CD57+ T cells (not recorded which) from PBMCs. V is TRBV29-1 and J is TRBJ1-4; 7 bases match TRBD1. The origin of this receptor is a human donor in good health, serving as a control. Here the CDR3 reads CSGLDRNEKLFF. Here the CDR3 DNA reads TGCAGCGGCCTGGACAGGAATGAAAAACTGTTTTTT.